The rows below give T cell receptor beta chains drawn from one sample of a study of PD-L1 blockade in urothelial cancer. Sequencing used immunoSEQ multiplex PCR; TCRdb keeps in-frame clones, though not all of them. The sample includes 50,000 to 70,000 clones, 80% to 90% of them seen just once. This sample comprised PBMCs, obtained around atezolizumab (anti-PD-L1) treatment. These receptor sequences come from a man aged 65-85 years with urothelial cancer. CDR3s include the opening cysteine and the closing phenylalanine or tryptophan. A D gene is named only where the DNA matches it firmly. The listing skips clone size in some rows; elsewhere it reads once, few, many or a size class.

TRBD2	.	TRBV9	TRBJ2-7	TGTGCCAGCAGCGCCCAGCCGGGACTAGTCTACGAGCAGTACTTC	CASSAQPGLVYEQYF
.	once	TRBV30	TRBJ2-4	TGTGCCTGGACTCGCGAGGGCAAAAACATTCAGTACTTC	CAWTREGKNIQYF
.	.	TRBV7-9	TRBJ2-1	TGTGCCAGCAGCTTAGAGTACAGGGTCGGGCAGTTCTTC	CASSLEYRVGQFF
.	.	TRBV5-6	TRBJ1-5	TGTGCCAGCAGCTTGGGAAGCGGCGTAGGCAATCAGCCCCAGCATTTT	CASSLGSGVGNQPQHF
.	.	TRBV30	TRBJ1-1	TGTGCCTGGAGTGTAATCATGAACACTGAAGCTTTCTTT	CAWSVIMNTEAFF
TRBD2	once	TRBV6-6	TRBJ2-3	TGTGCCACCGGACTAGCGGACACAGATACGCAGTATTTT	CATGLADTDTQYF
.	.	TRBV11-3	TRBJ2-7	TGTGCCAGCAGCTTTGCAGGCCAGTACTCCCAGTACTTC	CASSFAGQYSQYF
.	.	TRBV30	TRBJ1-5	TGTGCCTGGAGCGGGGGTGCGTTGTGGCCCCAGCATTTT	CAWSGGALWPQHF
TRBD1	once	TRBV4-2	TRBJ1-2	TGTGCCAGCAGCTCGGGACAGGGGGCGGATGGCTACACCTTC	CASSSGQGADGYTF
TRBD2	many	TRBV9	TRBJ2-2	TGTGCCAGCAGCGCAACGGGACTAGCGGGTTATACCGGGGAGCTGTTTTTT	CASSATGLAGYTGELFF
TRBD1	once	TRBV28	TRBJ1-3	TGTGCCAGCAGTACAGGGGCAGGAAACACCATATATTTT	CASSTGAGNTIYF
TRBD1	.	TRBV7-9	TRBJ1-1	TGTGCCAGCAGCTCACAGGGGGCGAACACTGAAGCTTTCTTT	CASSSQGANTEAFF
TRBD1	few	TRBV9	TRBJ2-7	TGTGCCAGCAGCCTCCGACAGGGGCCCTACGAGCAGTACTTC	CASSLRQGPYEQYF
TRBD1	.	TRBV7-9	TRBJ1-1	TGTGCCAGCAGCTTCGGGACAGGGAGCACTGAAGCTTTCTTT	CASSFGTGSTEAFF
.	.	TRBV14	TRBJ2-7	TGTGCCAGCTCCGGGACATCTGGGTACGAGCAGTACTTC	CASSGTSGYEQYF
.	.	TRBV20-1	TRBJ1-1	TGCAGTGCTAGAAATGGAGCCGAAGCTTTCTTT	CSARNGAEAFF
.	.	TRBV11-2	TRBJ1-4	TGTGCCAGCAACCACAGAACAACTAATGAAAAACTGTTTTTT	CASNHRTTNEKLFF
.	few	TRBV29-1	TRBJ2-2	TGCAGCGTTGATAAGGGGGCCGGGGAGCTGTTTTTT	CSVDKGAGELFF
.	once	TRBV28	TRBJ2-3	TGTGCCAGCAGTTGGACACCCGGGGATACGCAGTATTTT	CASSWTPGDTQYF
TRBD2	.	TRBV5-6	TRBJ2-3	TGTGCCAGCAGCTACCTAGCGGGAGGGAGCACAGATACGCAGTATTTT	CASSYLAGGSTDTQYF
.	once	TRBV27	TRBJ2-1	TGTGCCAGCAGTCACAGAAGCAATGAGCAGTTCTTC	CASSHRSNEQFF
.	.	TRBV28	TRBJ2-5	TGTGCCAGCAGTTCCCCCGTTGTACGGGAGACCCAGTACTTC	CASSSPVVRETQYF
TRBD1	.	TRBV9	TRBJ2-7	TGTGCCAGCAGCCCGACGGGACAGTACGAGCAGTACTTC	CASSPTGQYEQYF
TRBD2	.	TRBV4-3	TRBJ2-2	TGCGCCAGCAGCTTGGGACTAGCGGGAGGCACCGGGGAGCTGTTTTTT	CASSLGLAGGTGELFF
TRBD2	once	TRBV5-4	TRBJ2-1	TGTGCCAGCAGCTGGGGGGGGTCCGGGGCTGACAATGAGCAGTTCTTC	CASSWGGSGADNEQFF
TRBD1	.	TRBV5-4	TRBJ1-2	TGTGCCAGCAGCCGGGGACAGGGAGACTATGGCTACACCTTC	CASSRGQGDYGYTF
.	.	TRBV27	TRBJ1-1	TGTGCCAGCAGTTTCGGTAACACTGAAGCTTTCTTT	CASSFGNTEAFF
.	few	TRBV10-3	TRBJ1-1	TGTGCCATCAGTGGGGGACAAGAAGCTTTCTTT	CAISGGQEAFF
.	.	TRBV5-4	TRBJ2-4	TGTGCCAGCAGCTTTTCTGAAAACATTCAGTACTTC	CASSFSENIQYF
.	.	TRBV10-3	TRBJ2-7	TGTGCCATCAGCAAGGACAGTTCTACCGGAACGGGGGAGCAGTACTTC	CAISKDSSTGTGEQYF
.	.	TRBV6-5	TRBJ1-4	TGTGCCAGCAGCCAGCGGCGTGAAAAACTGTTTTTT	CASSQRREKLFF
.	.	TRBV7-3	TRBJ2-7	TGTGCCAGCAGCCATACTCCGGGGGAGCAGTACTTC	CASSHTPGEQYF
.	.	TRBV30	TRBJ2-7	TGTGCCTGGAGTGTGGGGGGGCCCGACGAGCAGTACTTC	CAWSVGGPDEQYF
.	few	TRBV7-2	TRBJ2-2	TGTGCCAGCAGCTCTTCAACAGGGATCGGGGAGCTGTTTTTT	CASSSSTGIGELFF
TRBD2	few	TRBV5-4	TRBJ2-7	TGTGCCAGCAGCGGGACTAACAGCAACGAGCAGTACTTC	CASSGTNSNEQYF
.	.	TRBV19	TRBJ2-5	TGTGCCAGTAGTATTAACAGGGCAGAGACCCAGTACTTC	CASSINRAETQYF
.	few	TRBV5-5	TRBJ2-7	TGTGCCAGCAGCTTGGTCAGGGGTTCCTACGAGCAGTACTTC	CASSLVRGSYEQYF
TRBD1	once	TRBV7-6	TRBJ1-1	TGTGCCAGCAGCTCTAGGACAGGGACGAACACTGAAGCTTTCTTT	CASSSRTGTNTEAFF
TRBD1	once	TRBV28	TRBJ2-1	TGTGCCAGCAGGCCTCAGGGGGACCCAAATGAGCAGTTCTTC	CASRPQGDPNEQFF
.	.	TRBV1	TRBJ2-5	TGCACCAGCAGCCTTTGCCGGGACTATAAAATGCAGACCCAGTACTTC	CTSSLCRDYKMQTQYF